Sequencing of this T cell receptor (beta chain) was carried out in a study of blood T cell repertoires in COVID-19 (dated by TCRdb to 2020 to 2021). For the wider study: Samples from collaborators originated in the United States, Italy and Spain and spanned both the acute and convalescent phases of COVID-19. The material from the prospective study consisted of cDNA or gDNA derived from T cells, B-cell-depleted T cells, or PBMCs. Subjects who had been exposed to COVID-19, were actively infected with it, or had recovered from it provided the deeply sampled blood TCRbeta repertoires that made up the dataset. The repertoires were made available in a free public database intended to serve as a resource for research on the immune response to SARS-CoV-2. The samples were drawn from the first 160 participants of the ongoing ImmuneRACE study and from 950 to 1,500 subjects provided by 6 global collaborators. Nearly every sample came with metadata listing a de-identified subject ID, COVID-19 status, age in years and sex. Where HLA class I and class II types were available, the types were taken from metadata supplied by the sample provider, not from assay-based typing. What the work shows at the level of the full study, not this receptor alone: The quantity of clinical and demographic metadata differed by source and by participant and was supplied without curation.

TCRbeta CDR3 regions were amplified from genomic DNA using the immunoSEQ Assay, a bias-controlled multiplex PCR. Concerning the study's data processing: The number of nucleated cells in each sample was estimated from the amplification of reference gene primers within the assay. To quantify the absolute abundance of each unique TCRbeta CDR3 rearrangement, sequence reads were collapsed and filtered. For each sample, productive Simpson clonality was calculated as the square root of Simpson's diversity index across productive rearrangements. This is the immuneACCESS table as TCRdb keeps it, with only in-frame sequences that have V and J called. A part of the clones is gone; compared with another copy, unresolved V genes explain less than half, and the rest is unexplained. From that table come the V and J calls and clone size; the DNA was used to work out D and trimming. Across this sample there are about 26,000 clones, with 90% to 95% seen only once. Roughly 2% of the sample goes to the ten largest clones.

Including the terminal cysteine and phenylalanine, the CDR3 comprises 15 residues. Only CDR3 DNA is held: 45 bases, read in frame from base 1. Relative to germline, V is 0 bases shorter and J is 0 bases shorter, with 6 bases between their ends. Via the germline V gene (reference sequence), CDR1 is WNHNN and CDR2 SYGVQD. This clone was counted a few times. Its antigen is currently not known. Base qualities are not provided; no much larger clone lies one nucleotide away. Collaborating institutions collected whole blood in K2EDTA tubes following their own protocols. For TCRbeta analysis, collaborators shipped samples in one of three forms: frozen whole blood, isolated PBMCs, or DNA extracted from either of those sample types.

The specimen sequenced was peripheral blood. The rearranged segments are TRBV10-1 and TRBJ2-1, with TRBD2 as a weak D call on 6 bases. The source is a human donor in a cohort sampled during active COVID-19. The CDR3 is CASSESGGSYNEQFF. DNA sequence: TGCGCCAGCAGTGAGTCCGGGGGCTCCTACAATGAGCAGTTCTTC.